The rows below give T cell receptor beta chains drawn from one sample of a study of shared clonotypes between healthy human individuals. Repertoires were generated with immunoSEQ multiplex PCR, while TCRdb's copy carries only in-frame clones and drops some. The sample has fewer than 2.5 million clones, 93% seen once. The sample was naive CD4+ T cells from PBMCs. The receptor source for this set is a man younger than 35 in good health. Some clones in this sample may be carry-over from other donors' samples. The CDR3 runs from the conserved cysteine through the conserved F or W. D genes are given only for firm matches. Clone size appears in some rows only: once, few, many, or a class for an expanded clone.

-,-,TRBV9,TRBJ2-4,TGTGCCAGCAGCGTGAGTCTAGCCAAAAACATTCAGTACTTC,CASSVSLAKNIQYF
-,-,TRBV18,TRBJ2-1,TGTGCCAGCTCACCTTGGCTGCAAGGGAAGGCAAATGAGCAGTTCTTC,CASSPWLQGKANEQFF
-,-,TRBV20-1,TRBJ1-2,TGCAGTGCGGGACCTTCTTATGGCTACACCTTC,CSAGPSYGYTF
-,-,TRBV7-2,TRBJ1-4,TGTGCCAGCAGCTTGTGGGCCGGGGGTAATGAAAAACTGTTTTTT,CASSLWAGGNEKLFF
-,-,TRBV9,TRBJ2-1,TGTGCCAGCAGCGGGACCCCCTACAATGAGCAGTTCTTC,CASSGTPYNEQFF
once,-,TRBV7-2,TRBJ2-7,TGTGCCAGCAGCTCGGCGGACGCCTACGAGCAGTACTTC,CASSSADAYEQYF
-,TRBD2,TRBV28,TRBJ2-7,TGTGCCAGCAGATCTAGCGGGAGGCCCCTCTACGAGCAGTACTTC,CASRSSGRPLYEQYF
-,-,TRBV28,TRBJ2-1,TGTGCCAGCAGGTCGCTCCTGGGGGTTTCCTACAATGAGCAGTTCTTC,CASRSLLGVSYNEQFF
-,TRBD1,TRBV29-1,TRBJ1-4,TGCAGCGTGAGACAGGGGAATAATGAAAAACTGTTTTTT,CSVRQGNNEKLFF
-,-,TRBV7-3,TRBJ2-1,TGTGCCACCGGACCGGGACTTCTCTCCTACAATGAGCAGTTCTTC,CATGPGLLSYNEQFF
-,-,TRBV10-3,TRBJ2-4,TGTGCCATCAGTGAGAGGCAGTACATTCAGTACTTC,CAISERQYIQYF
-,TRBD2,TRBV14,TRBJ2-3,TGTGCCAGCAGCCCAAGTTACATGCCAGCGGGAGGGCGGCAGTATTTT,CASSPSYMPAGGRQYF
-,-,TRBV27,TRBJ1-6,TGTGCCAGCAGTTTGCGGGGGGCAGCTGATTCACCCCTCCACTTT,CASSLRGAADSPLHF
-,-,TRBV28,TRBJ1-3,TGTGCCAGCAGTTTAAGAAGGATTCGCTCTGGAAACACCATATATTTT,CASSLRRIRSGNTIYF
-,-,TRBV2,TRBJ2-1,TGTGCCAGCTCAAAAGAAAGCGGGGAGCAGTTCTTC,CASSKESGEQFF
-,-,TRBV5-1,TRBJ1-5,TGCGCCAGCAGCTTGAAGGGCAATCAGCCCCAGCATTTT,CASSLKGNQPQHF
-,-,TRBV7-6,TRBJ1-2,TGTGCCAGCAGCTTAGAAGGGGGAAGGAGCTACACCTTC,CASSLEGGRSYTF
-,TRBD1,TRBV7-2,TRBJ2-7,TGTGCCAGCAGCTTAGGACAGGGGGGATACGAGCAGTACTTC,CASSLGQGGYEQYF